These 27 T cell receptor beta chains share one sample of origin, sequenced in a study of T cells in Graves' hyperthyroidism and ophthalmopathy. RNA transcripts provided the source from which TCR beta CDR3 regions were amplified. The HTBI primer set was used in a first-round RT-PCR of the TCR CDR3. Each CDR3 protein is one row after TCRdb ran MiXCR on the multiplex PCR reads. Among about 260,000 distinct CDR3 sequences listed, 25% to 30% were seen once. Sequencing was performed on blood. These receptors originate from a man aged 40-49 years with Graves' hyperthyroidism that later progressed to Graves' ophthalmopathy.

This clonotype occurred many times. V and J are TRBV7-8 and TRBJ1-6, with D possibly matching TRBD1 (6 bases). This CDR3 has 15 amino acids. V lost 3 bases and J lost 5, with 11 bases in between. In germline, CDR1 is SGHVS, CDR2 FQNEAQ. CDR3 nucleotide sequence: TGTGCCAGCAGCTTCGGGACACCTAATAATTCACCCCTCCACTTT. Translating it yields CASSFGTPNNSPLHF.

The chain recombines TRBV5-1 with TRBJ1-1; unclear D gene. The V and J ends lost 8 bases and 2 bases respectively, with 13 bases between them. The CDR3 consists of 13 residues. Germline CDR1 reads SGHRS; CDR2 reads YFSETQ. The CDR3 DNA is TGCGCCAGTTCGTCAGGCTTTAACACTGAAGCTTTCTTT. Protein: CASSSGFNTEAFF.

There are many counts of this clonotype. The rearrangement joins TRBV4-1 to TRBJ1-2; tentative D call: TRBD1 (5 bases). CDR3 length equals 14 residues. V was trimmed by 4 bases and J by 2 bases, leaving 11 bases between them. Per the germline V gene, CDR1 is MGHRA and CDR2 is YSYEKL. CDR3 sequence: CASSRGTSNYGYTF. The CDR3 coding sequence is TGCGCCAGCAGCCGGGGGACCTCGAACTATGGCTACACCTTC.

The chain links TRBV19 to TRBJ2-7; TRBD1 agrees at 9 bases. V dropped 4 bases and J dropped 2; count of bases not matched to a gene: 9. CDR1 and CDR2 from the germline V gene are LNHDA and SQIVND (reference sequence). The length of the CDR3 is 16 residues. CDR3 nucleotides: TGTGCCAGTAGTACAAAATCCGGGACAGGGACCTACGAGCAGTACTTC. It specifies CASSTKSGTGTYEQYF.

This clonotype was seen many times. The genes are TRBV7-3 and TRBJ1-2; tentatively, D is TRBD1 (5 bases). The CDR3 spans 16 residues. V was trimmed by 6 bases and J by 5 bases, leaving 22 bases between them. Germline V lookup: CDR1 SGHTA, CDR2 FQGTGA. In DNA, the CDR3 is TGTGCCAGCAGGCGGTTCGGGGGAGAAGGCGCTTATGGCTACACCTTC. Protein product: CASRRFGGEGAYGYTF.

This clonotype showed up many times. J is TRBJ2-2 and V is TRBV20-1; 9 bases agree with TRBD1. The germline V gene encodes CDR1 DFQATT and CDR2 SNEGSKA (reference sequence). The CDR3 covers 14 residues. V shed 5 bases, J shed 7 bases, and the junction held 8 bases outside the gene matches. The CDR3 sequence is CSAPGQGALGELFF. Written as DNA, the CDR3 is TGCAGTGCTCCGGGACAGGGCGCACTCGGGGAGCTGTTTTTT.

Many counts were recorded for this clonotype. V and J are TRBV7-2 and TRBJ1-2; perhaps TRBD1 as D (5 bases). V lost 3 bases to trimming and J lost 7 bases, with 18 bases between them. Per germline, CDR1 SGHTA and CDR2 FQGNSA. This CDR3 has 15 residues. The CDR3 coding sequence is TGTGCCAGCAGCTTGGTTATAGGGGCGTCTAGTGGCTACACCTTC. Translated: CASSLVIGASSGYTF.

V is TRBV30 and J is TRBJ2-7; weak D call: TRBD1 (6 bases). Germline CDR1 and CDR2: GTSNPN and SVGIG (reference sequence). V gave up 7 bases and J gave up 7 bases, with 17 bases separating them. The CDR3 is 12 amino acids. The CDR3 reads CALKGELREQYF. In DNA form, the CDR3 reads TGTGCCTTGAAGGGGGAGTTGAGGGAGCAGTACTTC.

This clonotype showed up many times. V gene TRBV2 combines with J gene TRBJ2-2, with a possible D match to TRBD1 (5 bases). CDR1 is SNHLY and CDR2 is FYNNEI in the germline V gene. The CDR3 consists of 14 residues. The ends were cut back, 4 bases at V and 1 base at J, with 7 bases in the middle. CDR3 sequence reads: CASSAQENTGELFF. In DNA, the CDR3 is TGTGCCAGCAGTGCACAGGAGAACACCGGGGAGCTGTTTTTT.

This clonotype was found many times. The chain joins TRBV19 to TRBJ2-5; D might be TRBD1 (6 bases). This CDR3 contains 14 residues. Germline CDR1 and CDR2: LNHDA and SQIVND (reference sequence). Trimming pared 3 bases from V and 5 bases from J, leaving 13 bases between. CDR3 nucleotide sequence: TGTGCCAGTAGTATCGAGGGGCAGGGGGAGACCCAGTACTTC. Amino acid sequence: CASSIEGQGETQYF.

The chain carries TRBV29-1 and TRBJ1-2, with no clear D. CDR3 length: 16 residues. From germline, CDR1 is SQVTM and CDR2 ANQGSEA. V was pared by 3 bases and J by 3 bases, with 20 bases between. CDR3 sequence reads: CSVDPDGSSQDYGYTF. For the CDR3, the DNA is TGCAGCGTTGATCCGGACGGATCCTCGCAGGACTATGGCTACACCTTC.

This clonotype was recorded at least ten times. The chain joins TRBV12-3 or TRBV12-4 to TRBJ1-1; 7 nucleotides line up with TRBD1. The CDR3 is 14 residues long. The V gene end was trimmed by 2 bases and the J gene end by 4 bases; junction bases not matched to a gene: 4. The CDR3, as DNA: TGTGCCAGCAGTTTAACAGGGGCTGGCACTGAAGCTTTCTTT. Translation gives CASSLTGAGTEAFF.

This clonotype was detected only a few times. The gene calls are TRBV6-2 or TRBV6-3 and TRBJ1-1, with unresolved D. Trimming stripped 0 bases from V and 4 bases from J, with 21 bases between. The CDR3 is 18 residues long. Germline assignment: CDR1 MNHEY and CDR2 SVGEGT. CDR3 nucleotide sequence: TGTGCCAGCAGTTACTCGATTTCTACAGCCGGGCGTGCCACTGAAGCTTTCTTT. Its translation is CASSYSISTAGRATEAFF.

The CDR3 DNA is TGTGCCACTCACCGCGGGCTAGCGGATTACTTC. This codes for CATHRGLADYF. This sequence joins TRBV6-2 or TRBV6-3 and TRBJ2-5; 7 nucleotides agree with TRBD2. The J segment lost 14 bases and the V segment lost 10 bases, leaving 13 bases of the junction unmatched. The CDR3 contains 11 residues. Germline V gene lookup returns CDR1 MNHEY and CDR2 SVGEGT.

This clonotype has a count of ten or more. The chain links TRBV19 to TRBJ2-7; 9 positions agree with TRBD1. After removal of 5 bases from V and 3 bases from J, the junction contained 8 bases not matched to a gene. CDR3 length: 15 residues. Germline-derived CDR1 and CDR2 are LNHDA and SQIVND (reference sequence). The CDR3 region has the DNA TGTGCCAGTAGTGCTCCGGGACAGGGACTCTACGAGCAGTACTTC. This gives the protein CASSAPGQGLYEQYF.

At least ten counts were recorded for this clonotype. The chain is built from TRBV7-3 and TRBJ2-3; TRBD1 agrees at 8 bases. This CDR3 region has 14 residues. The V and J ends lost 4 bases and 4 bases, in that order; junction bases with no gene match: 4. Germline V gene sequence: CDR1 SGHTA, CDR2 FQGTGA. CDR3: CASSSTGVPDTQYF. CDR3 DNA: TGTGCCAGCAGCTCGACAGGGGTCCCAGATACGCAGTATTTT. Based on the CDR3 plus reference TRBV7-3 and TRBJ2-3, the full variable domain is GAGVSQTPSNKVTEKGKYVELRCDPISGHTALYWYRQSLGQGPEFLIYFQGTGAADDSGLPNDRFFAVRPEGSVSTLKIQRTERGDSAVYLCASSSTGVPDTQYFGPGTRLTVL.

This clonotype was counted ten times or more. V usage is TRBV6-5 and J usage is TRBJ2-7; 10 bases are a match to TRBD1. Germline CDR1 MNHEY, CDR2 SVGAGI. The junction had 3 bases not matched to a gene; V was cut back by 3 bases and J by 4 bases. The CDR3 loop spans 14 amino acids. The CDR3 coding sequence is TGTGCCAGCAGTTATGGGACAGGGGCTTACGAGCAGTACTTC. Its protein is CASSYGTGAYEQYF.

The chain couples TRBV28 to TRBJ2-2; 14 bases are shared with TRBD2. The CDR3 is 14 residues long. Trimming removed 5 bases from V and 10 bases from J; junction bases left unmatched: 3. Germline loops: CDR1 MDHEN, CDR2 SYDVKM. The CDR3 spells CASSTTSGRAELFF. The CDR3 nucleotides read TGTGCCAGCAGTACGACTAGCGGGAGGGCGGAGCTGTTTTTT.

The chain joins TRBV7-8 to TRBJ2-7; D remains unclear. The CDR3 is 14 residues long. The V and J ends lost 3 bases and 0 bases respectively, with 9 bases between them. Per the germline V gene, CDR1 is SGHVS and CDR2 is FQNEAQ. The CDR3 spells CASSFTRTSYEQYF. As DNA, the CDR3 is TGTGCCAGCAGCTTTACTCGCACCTCCTACGAGCAGTACTTC.

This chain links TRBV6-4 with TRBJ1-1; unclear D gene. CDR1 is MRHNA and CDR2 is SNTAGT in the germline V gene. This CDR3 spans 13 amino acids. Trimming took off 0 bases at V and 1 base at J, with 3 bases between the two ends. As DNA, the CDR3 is TGTGCCAGCAGTGACTCCTGGAACACTGAAGCTTTCTTT. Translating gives CASSDSWNTEAFF.

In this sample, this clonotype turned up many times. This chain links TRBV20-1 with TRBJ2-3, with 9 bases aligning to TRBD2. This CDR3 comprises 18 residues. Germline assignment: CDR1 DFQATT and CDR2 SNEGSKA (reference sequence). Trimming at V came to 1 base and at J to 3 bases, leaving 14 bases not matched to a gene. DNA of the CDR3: TGCAGTGCTAGAGTCCTATTTTCGCGGGAGGGCGGTACAGATACGCAGTATTTT. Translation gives CSARVLFSREGGTDTQYF.

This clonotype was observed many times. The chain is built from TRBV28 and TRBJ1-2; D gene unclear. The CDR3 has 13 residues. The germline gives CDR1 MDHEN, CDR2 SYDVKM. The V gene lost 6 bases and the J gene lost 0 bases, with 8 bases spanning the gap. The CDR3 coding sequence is TGTGCCAGCAGCCCTCTTACTAACTATGGCTACACCTTC. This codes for CASSPLTNYGYTF.

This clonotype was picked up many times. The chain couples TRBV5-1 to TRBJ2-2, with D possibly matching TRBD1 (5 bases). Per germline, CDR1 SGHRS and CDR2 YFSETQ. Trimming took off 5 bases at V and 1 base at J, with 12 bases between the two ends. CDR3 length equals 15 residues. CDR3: CASSRSRENTGELFF. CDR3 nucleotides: TGCGCCAGCAGTCGTAGCAGGGAGAACACCGGGGAGCTGTTTTTT.

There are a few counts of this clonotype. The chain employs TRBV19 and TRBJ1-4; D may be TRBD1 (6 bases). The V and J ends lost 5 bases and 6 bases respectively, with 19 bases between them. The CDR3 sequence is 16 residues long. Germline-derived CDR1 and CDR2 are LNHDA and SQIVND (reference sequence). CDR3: CASSHLRGGSYEKLFF. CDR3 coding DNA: TGTGCCAGTAGTCACCTTAGGGGGGGCTCGTATGAAAAACTGTTTTTT.

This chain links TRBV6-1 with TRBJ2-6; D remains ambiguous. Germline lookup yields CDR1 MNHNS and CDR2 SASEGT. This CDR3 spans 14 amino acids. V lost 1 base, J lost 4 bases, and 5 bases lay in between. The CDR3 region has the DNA TGTGCCAGCAGTGAAGGGGCAGGGGCCAACGTCCTGACTTTC. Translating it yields CASSEGAGANVLTF.

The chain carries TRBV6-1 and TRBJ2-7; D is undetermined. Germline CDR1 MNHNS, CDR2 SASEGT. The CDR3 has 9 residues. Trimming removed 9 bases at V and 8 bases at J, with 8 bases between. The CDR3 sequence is CASKTQQYF. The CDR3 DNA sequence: TGTGCCAGTAAGACCCAGCAGTACTTC.

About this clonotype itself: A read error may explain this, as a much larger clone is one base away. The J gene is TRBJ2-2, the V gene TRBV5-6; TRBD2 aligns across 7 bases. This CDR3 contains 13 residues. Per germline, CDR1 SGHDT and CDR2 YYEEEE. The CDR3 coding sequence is TGTGCCAGCAGCTTCGGCGGGAGCCGGGAGCCGTTTTTT. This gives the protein CASSFGGSREPFF.